This T cell receptor beta chain was recorded in a study of T cell responses to AZD1222 COVID-19 vaccine. Doses given second, at about 4 or about 12 weeks, were pooled. Germline V gives CDR1 KGHSH, CDR2 LQKENI. This CDR3 region has 15 residues. Between the trimmed V and J ends, which lost 6 bases and 0 bases, there was a span of 12 bases. The assay was immunoSEQ multiplex PCR, and TCRdb's table has in-frame clones only and misses some. The sample includes 150,000 or so clones, 80% to 95% of them seen just once. This clone has a handful of counts. The sample in question was peripheral blood, obtained 28 days after the second AZD1222 dose. The chain uses TRBV18 and TRBJ1-5; possibly TRBD1 for D (5 bases). The sequence derives from an adult who received the AZD1222 COVID-19 vaccine. CDR3 DNA sequence: TGTGCCAGCTCCCCAGGGCAGCTTAGCAATCAGCCCCAGCATTTT. Residues: CASSPGQLSNQPQHF.